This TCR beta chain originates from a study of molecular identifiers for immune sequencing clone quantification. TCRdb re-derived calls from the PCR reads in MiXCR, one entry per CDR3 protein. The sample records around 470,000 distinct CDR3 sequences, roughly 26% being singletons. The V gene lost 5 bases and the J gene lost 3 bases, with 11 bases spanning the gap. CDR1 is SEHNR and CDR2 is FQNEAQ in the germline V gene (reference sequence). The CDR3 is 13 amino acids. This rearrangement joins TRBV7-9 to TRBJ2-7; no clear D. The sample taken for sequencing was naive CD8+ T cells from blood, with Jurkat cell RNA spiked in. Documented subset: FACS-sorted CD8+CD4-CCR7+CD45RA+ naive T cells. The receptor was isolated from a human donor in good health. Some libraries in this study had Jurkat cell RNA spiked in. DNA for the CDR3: TGTGCCAGCAGCCAACCGACGGGCTACGAGCAGTACTTC. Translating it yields CASSQPTGYEQYF.